This T cell receptor beta chain emerged from a study of cytomegalovirus exposure and HLA in healthy donors. The CDR3 has 15 amino acids. Trimming removed 7 bases from V and 0 bases from J, with 12 bases in between. Germline V gene sequence: CDR1 LNHNV, CDR2 YYDKDF (reference sequence). Each of the donors was a healthy bone marrow donor. Primers included in the PCR were 60 Vbeta and 13 Jbeta primers. TCRdb's table, derived via immunoSEQ multiplex PCR, lists solely in-frame clones and lacks some. The sample records 70,000 to 95,000 clones, roughly 58% being singletons. The sequenced sample was PBMCs. This TCR was recovered from a woman aged 25 to 39 in good health and CMV-seropositive. The rearrangement joins TRBV15 to TRBJ2-2, with a tentative D call TRBD2 (7 bases). This CDR3 is CATNKGGPNTGELFF. DNA for the CDR3: TGTGCCACCAATAAGGGGGGGCCGAACACCGGGGAGCTGTTTTTT.